This paragraph reports one TCR beta chain. This sample is part of a study of blood T cell repertoires in COVID-19. Clones were read by immunoSEQ multiplex PCR, and TCRdb kept only the in-frame ones, dropping some. Among around 42,000 clones listed, roughly 81% were seen once. The CDR3 contains 14 residues. With 5 bases clipped from V and 6 bases from J, the junction kept 6 bases outside the gene matches. Germline V gene lookup returns CDR1 LNHDA and CDR2 SQIVND (reference sequence). Sequenced: peripheral blood. The clonotype comes from a woman between 65 and 79 years old in a cohort sampled during active COVID-19. This chain uses TRBV19 with TRBJ1-5; 8 bases agree with TRBD1. CDR3 in DNA: TGTGCCAGTAGTCCAGGGGGCGGGAGTCAGCCCCAGCATTTT. Encoded protein: CASSPGGGSQPQHF. The variable domain in full, completed from reference TRBV19 and TRBJ1-5, reads DGGITQSPKYLFRKEGQNVTLSCEQNLNHDAMYWYRQDPGQGLRLIYYSQIVNDFQKGDIAEGYSVSREKKESFPLTVTSAQKNPTAFYLCASSPGGGSQPQHFGDGTRLSIL.